The clone carrying this TCR beta chain was seen a few times. Data came from immunoSEQ multiplex PCR; TCRdb stores just in-frame clones and leaves some out. This table has approximately 260,000 clones, 75% to 85% appearing once. This sample is drawn from a study of blood T cell repertoires in COVID-19. V lost 5 bases, J lost 0 bases, and 14 bases lay in between. Germline CDR1 reads SGHVS; CDR2 reads FQNEAQ. The CDR3 contains 15 residues. Sample: peripheral blood. This rearrangement joins TRBV7-8 to TRBJ2-7; D perhaps matches TRBD2 (5 bases). The sequence was obtained from a woman aged 60-70 years with active or convalescent COVID-19. CDR3 protein: CASSQRLGDSYEQYF. CDR3 DNA sequence: TGTGCCAGCAGCCAAAGGCTCGGGGACTCCTACGAGCAGTACTTC. The complete variable domain, with remaining parts taken from reference TRBV7-8 and TRBJ2-7, reads GAGVSQSPRYKVAKRGQDVALRCDPISGHVSLFWYQQALGQGPEFLTYFQNEAQLDKSGLPSDRFFAERPEGSVSTLKIQRTQQEDSAVYLCASSQRLGDSYEQYFGPGTRLTVT.